The clone carrying this T cell receptor beta chain has a count of ten or more. V was clipped by 4 bases and J by 8 bases; unmatched bases: 13. This CDR3 region has 15 residues. Germline CDR1 SNHLY, CDR2 FYNNEI. This entry belongs to a study of Graves' ophthalmopathy and Graves' hyperthyroidism. The authors amplified TCR beta CDR3 regions, and they did so from RNA transcripts for repertoire sequencing. Amplification began with first-round RT-PCR using HTBI primers, then second-round multiplex PCR was performed. TCRdb ran MiXCR on the multiplex PCR reads and lists one entry per CDR3 protein. The table lists hundreds of thousands of distinct CDR3 sequences, 15% to 19% of them singletons.

The chain carries TRBV2 and TRBJ1-2; TRBD1 agrees at 7 bases. Sequencing was performed on peripheral blood. This clonotype was sampled from a woman younger than 30 with stable Graves' hyperthyroidism. This CDR3 is CASSGDDQGGRGYTF. CDR3 DNA: TGTGCCAGCAGTGGGGACGACCAGGGGGGGAGAGGCTACACCTTC.